The 24 T cell receptor beta chains reported below all come from one sample, sequenced in a study of blood T cells in healthy people across ages. Then a second PCR, running roughly 7 to 11 cycles, was carried out with a sample-barcoded 5' primer and a J-beta primer mix. Using its own MiXCR run on the 5' RACE reads, TCRdb lists one record per CDR3 protein. Among about 1.1 million distinct CDR3 sequences listed, around two fifths were seen once. Sequencing was carried out using blood. The receptors originated from a young man in good health.

On this clonotype itself: This may be a read error, as it is one base from a much larger clone. For the CDR3, the DNA is TGTGCCAGCAGCGCACAGGACTTTGGCTATGGCTACACCTTC. This codes for CASSAQDFGYGYTF. V and J are TRBV5-6 and TRBJ1-2; TRBD1 might be the D (5 bases). CDR3 size: 14 residues. Trimming took 4 bases from V and 4 from J, leaving 14 bases between them. Germline values: CDR1 SGHDT, CDR2 YYEEEE.

This clonotype has just a few counts. J is TRBJ1-1 and V is TRBV10-3; D uncertain. Germline V gene data show CDR1 as ENHRY and CDR2 as SYGVKD. V gave up 7 bases and J gave up 0 bases, with 12 bases separating them. This CDR3 contains 14 residues. The CDR3 sequence is CAINIRGLNTEAFF. In DNA form, the CDR3 reads TGTGCCATCAACATTAGAGGACTGAACACTGAAGCTTTCTTT.

This clonotype was observed a few times. The V and J genes are TRBV7-2 and TRBJ1-2, with D maybe TRBD1 (6 bases). This CDR3 comprises 14 residues. Trimming took 1 base from V and 4 from J, leaving 10 bases between them. Germline V gene data show CDR1 as SGHTA and CDR2 as FQGNSA. In DNA, the CDR3 is TGTGCCAGCAGCTTAGGGGGGCGCGTCTATGGCTACACCTTC. It codes for CASSLGGRVYGYTF. Full variable domain (remainder filled in from reference TRBV7-2 and TRBJ1-2): GAGVSQSPSNKVTEKGKDVELRCDPISGHTALYWYRQSLGQGLEFLIYFQGNSAPDKSGLPSDRFSAERTGGSVSTLTIQRTQQEDSAVYLCASSLGGRVYGYTFGSGTRLTVV.

The chain employs TRBV2 and TRBJ2-5, with TRBD2 identical over 9 bases. Judging by the DNA end, TRBJ2-1 fits better; the J call may be wrong. In germline, CDR1 is SNHLY, CDR2 FYNNEI. The length of the CDR3 is 15 residues. CDR3 sequence reads: CASSEGGGALETQFF. The CDR3 coding sequence is TGTGCCAGCAGTGAAGGCGGGGGGGCCTTGGAGACCCAGTTCTTC.

This clonotype was detected ten times or more. J is TRBJ2-1 and V is TRBV29-1; D not certain. Germline values: CDR1 SQVTM, CDR2 ANQGSEA. CDR3 length: 11 amino acids. The V gene lost 6 bases and the J gene lost 8 bases, with 11 bases spanning the gap. CDR3 coding DNA: TGCAGCGTATCGTTGAGTGATGAGCAGTTCTTC. Amino acid sequence: CSVSLSDEQFF.

This clonotype was picked up a small number of times. This rearrangement joins TRBV29-1 to TRBJ2-7; 8 bases are a match to TRBD2. J lost 5 bases, V lost 6 bases, and 9 bases had no gene match. The CDR3 runs 13 residues. Germline V lookup: CDR1 SQVTM, CDR2 ANQGSEA. The CDR3 sequence is CSVVRGGIDEQYF. The CDR3, as DNA: TGCAGCGTGGTTCGGGGGGGTATCGACGAGCAGTACTTC.

The chain carries TRBV5-1 and TRBJ1-1; TRBD1 is a possible D gene (5 bases). The CDR3 extends over 15 amino acids. Per the germline V gene, CDR1 is SGHRS and CDR2 is YFSETQ. V was shortened by 1 base and J by 1 base, with 11 bases between the two germline ends. CDR3 loop: CASSLHGAANTEAFF. Written as DNA, the CDR3 is TGCGCCAGCAGCTTGCACGGGGCAGCGAACACTGAAGCTTTCTTT.

For this clonotype: Relative to the germline gene, one junction end is altered; a read error may explain this. V is TRBV10-3 and J is TRBJ2-7, with D possibly being TRBD2 (5 bases). There are 16 residues in the CDR3. Germline V gene data show CDR1 as ENHRY and CDR2 as SYGVKD. The CDR3 sequence is CATSDNGNSPRYEQYF. In nucleotides, the CDR3 is TGTGCCACCAGTGATAACGGGAACAGCCCAAGGTACGAGCAGTACTTC.

This chain uses TRBV6-5 with TRBJ2-1; tentatively, D is TRBD1 (6 bases). The DNA matches TRBJ2-7 better at its end, which makes the J call doubtful. The length of the CDR3 is 14 residues. Germline V gene sequence: CDR1 MNHEY, CDR2 SVGAGI. DNA for the CDR3: TGTGCCAGCAGACAGGGCAGCTCCTACAATGAGCAGTACTTC. Its translation: CASRQGSSYNEQYF.

The chain is built from TRBV7-8 and TRBJ2-1; D is possibly TRBD1 (6 bases). The J call may be wrong; the DNA end is better matched by TRBJ2-7. CDR1 SGHVS and CDR2 FQNEAQ come from the germline V gene. This CDR3 has 16 residues. CDR3 in amino acids: CASSLGSGGPYNEQYF. The CDR3, as DNA: TGTGCCAGCAGCTTAGGTTCTGGGGGCCCCTACAATGAGCAGTACTTC.

This clonotype was picked up a small number of times. CDR3 DNA: TGCAGTGCTAGAGCAGTTCCCGGAGAGACCCAGTACTTC. It codes for CSARAVPGETQYF. The genes are TRBV20-1 and TRBJ2-7; no reliable D call. TRBJ2-5 matches the DNA end more closely, so the J call is doubtful. Germline lookup yields CDR1 DFQATT and CDR2 SNEGSKA (reference sequence). The CDR3 totals 13 residues.

Points on this clonotype: Compared with germline, one end of the junction differs, possibly owing to a read error. V usage is TRBV4-3 and J usage is TRBJ1-2; a possible D gene is TRBD1 (6 bases). From germline, CDR1 is LGHNA and CDR2 YSLEER. The CDR3 length is 14 residues. This chain's CDR3 is CASSRHREGYGYTF. The CDR3 nucleotides read TGCGCCAGTAGCCGCCACAGGGAGGGCTATGGCTACACCTTC.

The chain is built from TRBV20-1 and TRBJ1-1; D might be TRBD1 (5 bases). Germline assignment: CDR1 DFQATT and CDR2 SNEGSKA (reference sequence). The CDR3 is 14 amino acids. V was shortened by 0 bases and J by 1 base, with 9 bases between the two germline ends. This CDR3 reads CSAREGAGNTEAFF. The CDR3 nucleotides are TGCAGTGCTAGAGAAGGGGCCGGGAACACTGAAGCTTTCTTT.

To note about this clonotype: The junction departs from the called germline gene at one end, perhaps through a read error. The chain links TRBV11-2 to TRBJ1-2; TRBD1 agrees at 8 bases. Germline loops: CDR1 SGHAT, CDR2 FQNNGV. There are 14 residues in the CDR3. CDR3 region: CACSPDRVGYGYTF. The DNA for the CDR3 is TGTGCCTGCAGCCCGGACAGGGTCGGGTATGGCTACACCTTC.

The CDR3 region has the DNA TGTGCCAGCAGCTTAACCGGGACCCTGGGAGATACGCAGTATTTT. It specifies CASSLTGTLGDTQYF. The genes are TRBV7-9 and TRBJ2-3; perhaps D is TRBD1 or TRBD2 (5 bases each). Germline assignment: CDR1 SEHNR and CDR2 FQNEAQ (reference sequence). Trimming left V 2 bases short and J 5 bases short, with 14 bases between. The CDR3 runs 15 residues.

The CDR3 sequence is CSARGPGGSYNEQYF. The CDR3 nucleotides read TGCAGTGCTAGAGGTCCGGGGGGTAGCTACAATGAGCAGTACTTC. The chain has TRBV20-1 and TRBJ2-1, with TRBD2 identical over 7 bases. The DNA end is a closer match to TRBJ2-7, so the J assignment may be wrong. The CDR3 contains 15 residues. Germline V CDR1 and CDR2: DFQATT, SNEGSKA (reference sequence).

The CDR3 sequence: CASSQVTGGTQTQYF. DNA for the CDR3: TGTGCCAGCAGCCAGGTCACAGGGGGCACGCAGACCCAGTACTTC. The J gene is TRBJ2-5, the V gene TRBV14; 9 bases match TRBD1. CDR1 SGHDN and CDR2 FVKESK come from the germline V gene. V shed 3 bases, J shed 6 bases, and the junction held 8 bases outside the gene matches. The CDR3 runs 15 residues.

V usage is TRBV20-1 and J usage is TRBJ1-1, with D unresolved. V lost 5 bases to trimming and J lost 4 bases, with 14 bases between them. Germline-derived CDR1 and CDR2 are DFQATT and SNEGSKA (reference sequence). The CDR3 spans 13 residues. CDR3 nucleotide sequence: TGCAGTGCTGGGAGGGAGAGAGCCACTGAAGCTTTCTTT. Its protein is CSAGRERATEAFF.

V usage is TRBV29-1 and J usage is TRBJ2-2; 8 bases fit TRBD1. V lost 7 bases, J lost 5 bases, and 9 bases stayed unmatched. CDR1 SQVTM and CDR2 ANQGSEA come from the germline V gene. CDR3 length equals 14 residues. The CDR3 is CSAWGTGPTGELFF. The CDR3 region has the DNA TGCAGCGCCTGGGGGACAGGCCCTACCGGGGAGCTGTTTTTT.

This clonotype was counted a few times. The DNA of the CDR3 is TGCAGTGCTAGAGGTGTGGGACAGGGGGCTGACTACGAGCAGTACTTC. Its protein product is CSARGVGQGADYEQYF. This sequence joins TRBV20-1 and TRBJ2-7; 12 positions agree with TRBD1. This CDR3 has 16 residues. Trimming removed 1 base from V and 3 bases from J; junction bases left unmatched: 7. Germline V gene lookup returns CDR1 DFQATT and CDR2 SNEGSKA (reference sequence).

This clonotype was observed at least ten times. The chain carries TRBV6-2 or TRBV6-3 and TRBJ2-1, with 7 bases fitting TRBD1. The CDR3 sequence is 15 residues long. CDR1 is MNHEY, CDR2 SVGEGT, per germline. J gave up 4 bases and V 5 bases, and 8 bases lay outside the gene matches. The CDR3 loop reads CASSQGTVAYNEQFF. In DNA form, the CDR3 reads TGTGCCAGCAGTCAGGGGACAGTCGCTTACAATGAGCAGTTCTTC.

The gene calls are TRBV7-3 and TRBJ2-1; possibly TRBD1 or TRBD2 for D (5 bases each). V was shortened by 6 bases and J by 4 bases, with 19 bases between the two germline ends. CDR3 length: 16 amino acids. Germline V gene lookup returns CDR1 SGHTA and CDR2 FQGTGA. The CDR3 protein is CASSPRPGTSYNEQFF. For the CDR3, the DNA is TGTGCCAGCAGTCCAAGGCCTGGGACCTCTTACAATGAGCAGTTCTTC.

The chain carries TRBV4-3 and TRBJ1-1; 9 nucleotides line up with TRBD1. V lost 4 bases to trimming and J lost 12 bases; unmatched junction nucleotides: 9. The CDR3 loop spans 13 amino acids. Germline V gene sequence: CDR1 LGHNA, CDR2 YSLEER. The CDR3: CASSPGTGMLTFF. The CDR3 DNA reads as TGCGCCAGCAGCCCTGGGACAGGGATGTTAACTTTCTTT.

The sample holds many counts of this clonotype. The rearrangement links TRBV20-1 to TRBJ1-2; 7 bases agree with TRBD1. Per the germline V gene, CDR1 is DFQATT and CDR2 is SNEGSKA (reference sequence). The CDR3 contains 15 residues. V was pared by 4 bases and J by 0 bases, with 8 bases of the junction left unmatched. CDR3 nucleotides: TGCAGTGCTACTACAAGGGGGCTGCCTAACTATGGCTACACCTTC. Translated: CSATTRGLPNYGYTF.